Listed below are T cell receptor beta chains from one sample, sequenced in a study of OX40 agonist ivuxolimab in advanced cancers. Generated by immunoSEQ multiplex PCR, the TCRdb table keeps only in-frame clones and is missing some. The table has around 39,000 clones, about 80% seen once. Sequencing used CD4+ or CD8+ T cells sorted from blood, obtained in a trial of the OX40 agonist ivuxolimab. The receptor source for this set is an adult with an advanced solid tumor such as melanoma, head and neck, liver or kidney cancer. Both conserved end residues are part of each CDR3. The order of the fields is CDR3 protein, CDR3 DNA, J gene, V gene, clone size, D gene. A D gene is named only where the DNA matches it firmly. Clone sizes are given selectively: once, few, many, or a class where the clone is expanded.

CDR3 protein: CASRGLAGQEQFF
CDR3 DNA: TGTGCCAGTAGGGGACTAGCGGGGCAGGAGCAGTTCTTC
J gene: TRBJ2-1
V gene: TRBV19
clone size: once
D gene: TRBD2

CDR3 protein: CAISPRGAETEAFF
CDR3 DNA: TGTGCCATCAGTCCTCGCGGGGCAGAAACTGAAGCTTTCTTT
J gene: TRBJ1-1
V gene: TRBV10-3
clone size: -
D gene: -

CDR3 protein: CASSAPTSGQYF
CDR3 DNA: TGTGCCAGTAGTGCGCCTACTAGCGGGCAGTACTTC
J gene: TRBJ2-7
V gene: TRBV19
clone size: -
D gene: TRBD2

CDR3 protein: CASSHSYGYTF
CDR3 DNA: TGTGCCAGCAGTCACAGCTATGGCTACACCTTC
J gene: TRBJ1-2
V gene: TRBV6-5
clone size: -
D gene: -

CDR3 protein: CASSFPGEGYTF
CDR3 DNA: TGTGCCAGCAGTTTTCCGGGCGAGGGCTACACCTTC
J gene: TRBJ1-2
V gene: TRBV13
clone size: -
D gene: -

CDR3 protein: CAWRGQGLPPLHF
CDR3 DNA: TGTGCCTGGAGAGGACAGGGTCTGCCACCCCTCCACTTT
J gene: TRBJ1-6
V gene: TRBV30
clone size: -
D gene: TRBD1

CDR3 protein: CASSFTGTDTQYF
CDR3 DNA: TGTGCCAGCAGCTTTACAGGGACAGATACGCAGTATTTT
J gene: TRBJ2-3
V gene: TRBV5-4
clone size: few
D gene: -

CDR3 protein: CASSWGDSGANVLTF
CDR3 DNA: TGCGCCAGCAGCTGGGGTGATTCTGGGGCCAACGTCCTGACTTTC
J gene: TRBJ2-6
V gene: TRBV5-1
clone size: -
D gene: -

CDR3 protein: CAITTSGYNEQFF
CDR3 DNA: TGTGCCATCACAACTAGCGGATACAATGAGCAGTTCTTC
J gene: TRBJ2-1
V gene: TRBV10-3
clone size: -
D gene: TRBD2

CDR3 protein: CASRVTGTGGGFRNTEAFF
CDR3 DNA: TGTGCCAGCAGAGTAACGGGGACGGGAGGTGGTTTCAGGAACACTGAAGCTTTCTTT
J gene: TRBJ1-1
V gene: TRBV11-2
clone size: -
D gene: -

CDR3 protein: CASSLLRPGFYNEQFF
CDR3 DNA: TGTGCCAGCAGCTTGCTTCGGCCGGGGTTCTACAATGAGCAGTTCTTC
J gene: TRBJ2-1
V gene: TRBV5-8
clone size: -
D gene: -

CDR3 protein: CASSGAGASTDTQYF
CDR3 DNA: TGTGCCAGCAGCGGGGCGGGGGCCAGCACAGATACGCAGTATTTT
J gene: TRBJ2-3
V gene: TRBV7-2
clone size: -
D gene: -

CDR3 protein: CASSSVGTDSYEQYF
CDR3 DNA: TGTGCCAGCAGTTCAGTCGGGACCGATTCCTACGAGCAGTACTTC
J gene: TRBJ2-7
V gene: TRBV27
clone size: -
D gene: -

CDR3 protein: CASSPPANEKLFF
CDR3 DNA: TGTGCCAGCTCACCACCCGCTAATGAAAAACTGTTTTTT
J gene: TRBJ1-4
V gene: TRBV18
clone size: -
D gene: -

CDR3 protein: CASSSRQGGARTEAFF
CDR3 DNA: TGTGCCAGCAGCTCCAGACAGGGGGGAGCTCGGACTGAAGCTTTCTTT
J gene: TRBJ1-1
V gene: TRBV7-9
clone size: -
D gene: TRBD1

CDR3 protein: CASSSYSLGEQYF
CDR3 DNA: TGTGCCAGCAGCTCCTACTCGCTGGGCGAGCAGTACTTC
J gene: TRBJ2-7
V gene: TRBV5-4
clone size: medium-sized
D gene: -

CDR3 protein: CASSGHTLLGDTQYF
CDR3 DNA: TGTGCCAGCAGTGGACACACACTACTGGGAGATACGCAGTATTTT
J gene: TRBJ2-3
V gene: TRBV6-1
clone size: -
D gene: -

CDR3 protein: CAWNGQSNSPLHF
CDR3 DNA: TGTGCCTGGAACGGACAATCTAATTCACCCCTCCACTTT
J gene: TRBJ1-6
V gene: TRBV30
clone size: -
D gene: -

CDR3 protein: CASKSGTGDTGELFF
CDR3 DNA: TGTGCCAGTAAATCCGGGACAGGGGACACCGGGGAGCTGTTTTTT
J gene: TRBJ2-2
V gene: TRBV19
clone size: once
D gene: TRBD1

CDR3 protein: CASSYSTENTEAFF
CDR3 DNA: TGTGCCAGCAGTTACTCGACCGAGAACACTGAAGCTTTCTTT
J gene: TRBJ1-1
V gene: TRBV6-5
clone size: -
D gene: -

CDR3 protein: CASSNPGLAGGPRWNEQFF
CDR3 DNA: TGTGCCAGCAGTAATCCGGGACTAGCGGGGGGGCCGAGATGGAATGAGCAGTTCTTC
J gene: TRBJ2-1
V gene: TRBV2
clone size: -
D gene: TRBD2

CDR3 protein: CAISEQGRQNIQYF
CDR3 DNA: TGTGCCATCAGTGAGCAAGGGAGGCAAAACATTCAGTACTTC
J gene: TRBJ2-4
V gene: TRBV10-3
clone size: once
D gene: -

CDR3 protein: CAISDSYNQPQHF
CDR3 DNA: TGTGCCATCTCCGACAGTTACAATCAGCCCCAGCATTTT
J gene: TRBJ1-5
V gene: TRBV2
clone size: -
D gene: -

CDR3 protein: CSVVSHIQYF
CDR3 DNA: TGCAGCGTGGTGAGCCACATTCAGTACTTC
J gene: TRBJ2-4
V gene: TRBV29-1
clone size: -
D gene: -

CDR3 protein: CASSVESGTQYF
CDR3 DNA: TGTGCCAGCAGCGTAGAGAGCGGTACGCAGTATTTT
J gene: TRBJ2-3
V gene: TRBV9
clone size: -
D gene: -

CDR3 protein: CASSYDRGLGLAGTGQFF
CDR3 DNA: TGCGCCAGCAGCTACGACAGGGGGCTGGGACTAGCGGGGACGGGGCAGTTCTTC
J gene: TRBJ2-1
V gene: TRBV5-1
clone size: -
D gene: TRBD2

CDR3 protein: CAWIGPGEKLFF
CDR3 DNA: TGTGCCTGGATAGGCCCGGGAGAAAAACTGTTTTTT
J gene: TRBJ1-4
V gene: TRBV30
clone size: -
D gene: -

CDR3 protein: CASSLLGAGGPDTQYF
CDR3 DNA: TGTGCCAGCAGCTTATTGGGCGCGGGGGGCCCAGATACGCAGTATTTT
J gene: TRBJ2-3
V gene: TRBV7-2
clone size: -
D gene: TRBD2

CDR3 protein: CASSDEGASSYEQYF
CDR3 DNA: TGTGCCAGCAGTGATGAGGGCGCTAGCTCCTACGAGCAGTACTTC
J gene: TRBJ2-7
V gene: TRBV2
clone size: -
D gene: -

CDR3 protein: CSVEVGRGRYYGYTF
CDR3 DNA: TGCAGCGTTGAAGTGGGGAGGGGGCGGTACTATGGCTACACCTTC
J gene: TRBJ1-2
V gene: TRBV29-1
clone size: few
D gene: TRBD1

CDR3 protein: CAIQGPGTGGASYNEQFF
CDR3 DNA: TGTGCCATCCAGGGTCCCGGGACAGGGGGCGCTTCCTACAATGAGCAGTTCTTC
J gene: TRBJ2-1
V gene: TRBV7-9
clone size: -
D gene: TRBD1

CDR3 protein: CATETPDRSSMNTEAFF
CDR3 DNA: TGTGCCACTGAGACCCCTGACAGGTCGTCTATGAACACTGAAGCTTTCTTT
J gene: TRBJ1-1
V gene: TRBV2
clone size: -
D gene: -

CDR3 protein: CASSPTTGGEFPQYF
CDR3 DNA: TGTGCCAGCAGCCCGACGACTGGGGGGGAGTTTCCGCAGTATTTT
J gene: TRBJ2-3
V gene: TRBV6-6
clone size: few
D gene: TRBD2

CDR3 protein: CAWQTSNVLTF
CDR3 DNA: TGTGCCTGGCAGACAAGCAACGTCCTGACTTTC
J gene: TRBJ2-6
V gene: TRBV30
clone size: -
D gene: -

CDR3 protein: CASSSAGTANYGYTF
CDR3 DNA: TGTGCCAGCAGTTCCGCCGGGACAGCTAACTATGGCTACACCTTC
J gene: TRBJ1-2
V gene: TRBV27
clone size: -
D gene: TRBD1

CDR3 protein: CASSPVGGRTQYF
CDR3 DNA: TGTGCCAGCAGCCCAGTCGGGGGACGTACGCAGTATTTT
J gene: TRBJ2-3
V gene: TRBV7-9
clone size: -
D gene: -

CDR3 protein: CASSQDSTGGAETQYF
CDR3 DNA: TGTGCCAGCAGCCAAGACTCTACAGGGGGCGCCGAGACCCAGTACTTC
J gene: TRBJ2-5
V gene: TRBV14
clone size: -
D gene: TRBD1

CDR3 protein: CASSPGLGNTIYF
CDR3 DNA: TGTGCCAGCAGCCCCGGACTGGGGAACACCATATATTTT
J gene: TRBJ1-3
V gene: TRBV7-9
clone size: few
D gene: -

CDR3 protein: CASSDTASGIHEQYF
CDR3 DNA: TGTGCCAGCAGTGACACTGCTAGCGGTATCCACGAGCAGTACTTC
J gene: TRBJ2-7
V gene: TRBV6-4
clone size: -
D gene: TRBD2

CDR3 protein: CASKGDYNEQFF
CDR3 DNA: TGCGCCAGCAAAGGGGATTACAATGAGCAGTTCTTC
J gene: TRBJ2-1
V gene: TRBV10-2
clone size: -
D gene: -

CDR3 protein: CASSVNHGGNYGYTF
CDR3 DNA: TGTGCCAGCAGCGTTAATCACGGGGGCAACTATGGCTACACCTTC
J gene: TRBJ1-2
V gene: TRBV6-1
clone size: -
D gene: -

CDR3 protein: CASSLQRDFATNEKLFF
CDR3 DNA: TGCGCCAGCAGCTTGCAGCGGGACTTTGCAACTAATGAAAAACTGTTTTTT
J gene: TRBJ1-4
V gene: TRBV5-1
clone size: -
D gene: -